A few counts support the clone carrying this T cell receptor (beta chain). Its target is unknown. MiXCR was run by TCRdb on the 5' RACE reads, yielding one entry per CDR3 protein. The sample includes 250,000 to 300,000 distinct CDR3 sequences, about a sixth of them seen just once. This entry belongs to a study of T-cell memory formation after mild COVID-19. The overall study: For the most part, TCR clusters were specific to one donor. Study results and limitations: Researchers could not confirm that second-wave clones peaking on day 37 targeted SARS-CoV-2. Detection of some responders pre-infection suggested pre-existing cross-reactive memory T cells participated. Contracting clones localized mainly to CM and EM when CD4+ and mainly to EMRA when CD8+.

Sequenced: PBMCs or a T cell subset sorted from them (not recorded which). The clonotype comes from a man aged 18 to 30 who had mild COVID-19 (a few samples of this study predate the infection). Cell type and time point are not known.

The CDR3 sequence: CASSPGGRRETQYF. The CDR3 bases are TGTGCCAGCAGCCCCGGGGGTAGGCGAGAGACCCAGTACTTC. The V gene is TRBV12-3 or TRBV12-4, the J gene TRBJ2-5; TRBD2 is a possible D gene (6 bases). Trimming left V 6 bases short and J 4 bases short, with 15 bases between. The CDR3 is made up of 14 amino acids.